Included here is one T cell receptor beta chain sequence, with context. The target antigen is unknown. The junction differs from germline at one of its ends, possibly a read error. This specimen comes from a study of T-cell memory formation after mild COVID-19. The wider study: TCR clusters were mostly confined to one donor each.

Study findings and constraints: Clones contracting day 15 to 85 were balanced CD4/CD8; later expanders leaned CD4+.

TCRdb reprocessed the 5' RACE reads with MiXCR, giving one entry per CDR3 protein. The sample holds just under 350,000 distinct CDR3 sequences, approximately 13% seen once. The sample comprised PBMCs or a T cell subset sorted from them (not recorded which). The sequence came from a man aged 18 to 29 who had mild COVID-19 (a few samples of this study predate the infection). Cell type and time point are not known.

CDR3: CASSYGTMNTEALF. CDR3 bases: TGTGCCAGCAGTTATGGGACAATGAACACTGAAGCTCTCTTT. The gene calls are TRBV6-6 and TRBJ1-1, with D perhaps TRBD1 (6 bases). The CDR3 sequence is 14 residues long. From germline, CDR1 is MNHNY and CDR2 SVGAGI (reference sequence).